Sequencing of this T cell receptor beta chain was carried out in a study of beta chain features in type 1 diabetes. Sequencing targeted expressed TCRB transcripts, as all isolated RNA had been reverse transcribed. Assay used: immunoSEQ multiplex PCR; TCRdb lists only in-frame clones, some missing. The sample includes about 350,000 clones, around 19% seen only once; the top ten take 0.044%. The sequencing input was naive CD4+ T cells from blood. The clonotype was recovered from a woman between 18 and 30 years old in good health.

CDR3 amino acids: CASSVAGGSGTDTQYF. DNA of the CDR3: TGTGCCAGCAGCGTAGCTGGAGGGAGTGGCACAGATACGCAGTATTTT. The genes are TRBV9 and TRBJ2-3; weak D call: TRBD2 (6 bases). The V gene lost 0 bases and the J gene lost 1 base, with 12 bases spanning the gap. The germline V gene encodes CDR1 SGDLS and CDR2 YYNGEE. This CDR3 comprises 16 residues.